The TCR beta chain described here comes from a study of OX40 agonist ivuxolimab in advanced cancers. Study outcomes and limitations: Nonresponders included some who also had low normalized T-cell clonal expansion. The work left the antigen specificity of expanded peripheral T cells undetermined.

Trimming pared 0 bases from V and 6 bases from J, leaving 11 bases between. The CDR3 totals 15 residues. CDR1 is MNHEY, CDR2 SMNVEV, per germline (reference sequence). In the case of this clone: The antigen is unknown.

Assay used: immunoSEQ multiplex PCR; TCRdb lists only in-frame clones, some missing. Of roughly 48,000 clones listed, 87% were seen once; the top ten hold 10%. This TCR derives from an adult with an advanced solid tumor such as melanoma, head and neck, liver or kidney cancer. J is TRBJ2-2 and V is TRBV27, with D unclear. Sequencing used CD4+ or CD8+ T cells sorted from blood, obtained in a trial of the OX40 agonist ivuxolimab. The CDR3 bases are TGTGCCAGCAGTTTATCCTTGGCCCGAGCCGGGGAGCTGTTTTTT. Protein: CASSLSLARAGELFF.